A single sample is the source of the 21 T cell receptor beta chains below, sequenced in a study of blood T cell repertoires in COVID-19. Sequenced by immunoSEQ multiplex PCR; TCRdb stores in-frame clones only, minus some. The sample lists some 140,000 clones; 78% were seen once. The sequencing input was peripheral blood. These receptors came from a man in his sixties who had recovered from COVID-19.

The chain combines TRBV3-1 (or the pseudogene TRBV3-2) with TRBJ1-2; D unclear. The CDR3 covers 12 residues. V lost 0 bases and J lost 4, with 3 bases in between. Germline V CDR1 and CDR2: LGHDT, YNNKEL (reference sequence). CDR3 DNA: TGTGCCAGCAGCCAAGATCTCTATGGCTACACCTTC. Protein: CASSQDLYGYTF.

A single count supports this clone. The rearrangement joins TRBV10-2 to TRBJ2-3; the match to TRBD2 covers 7 bases. CDR1 and CDR2 (germline): WSHSY, SAAADI. There are 13 residues in the CDR3. V shed 4 bases, J shed 6 bases, and the junction held 4 bases outside the gene matches. The CDR3 sequence: CASSATSADTQYF. In nucleotides, the CDR3 is TGCGCCAGCAGTGCTACTAGCGCCGATACGCAGTATTTT.

The chain uses TRBV5-1 and TRBJ2-1; 8 positions agree with TRBD1. CDR1 and CDR2 (germline): SGHRS, YFSETQ. The CDR3 sequence is 23 residues long. Trimming removed 1 base from V and 7 bases from J; junction bases left unmatched: 31. The CDR3 coding sequence is TGCGCCAGCAGCTTGTTCGGCCGTGGCATCTGGGGCGATTCACCGGACAGGGAGAATGAGCAGTTCTTC. It yields the protein CASSLFGRGIWGDSPDRENEQFF.

The J gene is TRBJ1-1, the V gene TRBV7-2, with 8 bases lining up with TRBD1. The ends lost 5 bases at V and 4 bases at J; junction bases unmatched: 9. This CDR3 has 15 amino acids. Germline loops: CDR1 SGHTA, CDR2 FQGNSA. The CDR3 DNA sequence: TGTGCCAGCAGCCAAAGGACAGGGACAGGCACTGAAGCTTTCTTT. This codes for CASSQRTGTGTEAFF.

The chain links TRBV6-6 to TRBJ2-7, with 9 bases matching TRBD1. V gave up 4 bases and J gave up 6 bases; unmatched junction bases: 1. CDR1 and CDR2 (germline): MNHNY, SVGAGI (reference sequence). The CDR3 length is 12 residues. As DNA, the CDR3 is TGTGCCAGCAGTTCGACAGGGGGCGAGCAGTACTTC. Translating gives CASSSTGGEQYF.

The V and J genes are TRBV5-1 and TRBJ1-1; possibly TRBD1 for D (5 bases). V was clipped by 2 bases and J by 0 bases, with 11 bases between them. Germline V lookup: CDR1 SGHRS, CDR2 YFSETQ. The CDR3 length is 15 residues. CDR3 DNA sequence: TGCGCCAGCAGCTTTTCGTCAGGGCTGAACACTGAAGCTTTCTTT. It yields the protein CASSFSSGLNTEAFF.

The chain employs TRBV7-6 and TRBJ2-3; TRBD2 agrees at 8 bases. The CDR3 extends over 16 amino acids. The germline CDR1 and CDR2 sequences are SGHVS and FNYEAQ. The J segment lost 1 base and the V segment lost 1 base, leaving 4 bases of the junction unmatched. Written as DNA, the CDR3 is TGTGCCAGCAGCTTAGATCTGCGGGAGGGCACAGATACGCAGTATTTT. Encoded protein: CASSLDLREGTDTQYF.

The chain combines TRBV28 with TRBJ2-2; possible D gene TRBD1, 5 bases. V was cut by 9 bases and J by 0 bases, with 17 bases left in between. The CDR3 contains 16 residues. The V gene's germline CDR1 is MDHEN and CDR2 SYDVKM. CDR3 in amino acids: CASALTGRANTGELFF. Written as DNA, the CDR3 is TGTGCCAGTGCCCTCACGGGCAGGGCGAACACCGGGGAGCTGTTTTTT.

The genes are TRBV6-2 or TRBV6-3 and TRBJ2-1; TRBD2 matches 12 bases. V was clipped by 4 bases and J by 7 bases; unmatched bases: 8. CDR1 is MNHEY and CDR2 is SVGEGT in the germline V gene. The CDR3 is 16 amino acids. This CDR3 reads CASSFMTSGSGNEQFF. The DNA of the CDR3 is TGTGCCAGCAGTTTCATGACTAGCGGGAGTGGAAATGAGCAGTTCTTC.

This clone came up a few times. V gene TRBV5-4 combines with J gene TRBJ2-7; 7 positions match TRBD1. The CDR3 is 13 amino acids. The germline V gene encodes CDR1 SGHNT and CDR2 YYREEE (reference sequence). After removal of 5 bases from V and 1 base from J, the junction contained 3 bases not matched to a gene. The CDR3 nucleotides read TGTGCCAGCAGTTGGGGACAGTCCTACGAGCAGTACTTC. Translating it yields CASSWGQSYEQYF.

The chain has TRBV27 and TRBJ2-1; 9 nucleotides agree with TRBD2. This CDR3 region has 14 residues. V dropped 3 bases and J dropped 8; count of bases not matched to a gene: 5. Germline lookup yields CDR1 MNHEY and CDR2 SMNVEV (reference sequence). The chain's CDR3 is CASSFAGGSDEQFF. The CDR3 bases are TGTGCCAGCAGTTTTGCGGGAGGGTCCGATGAGCAGTTCTTC.

V is TRBV19 and J is TRBJ2-3; 10 positions match TRBD2. The CDR3 contains 15 residues. CDR1 and CDR2 from the germline V gene are LNHDA and SQIVND (reference sequence). V trimming: 7 bases; J trimming: 0 bases; junction bases outside the gene matches: 4. CDR3 in DNA: TGTGCCAGTAACCCGACTAGCGGGAGCACAGATACGCAGTATTTT. Amino acids: CASNPTSGSTDTQYF.

The V gene is TRBV18, the J gene TRBJ2-3; D possibly corresponds to TRBD1 (6 bases). V was trimmed by 3 bases and J by 4 bases, leaving 8 bases between them. The CDR3 is 13 amino acids. Germline loops: CDR1 KGHSH, CDR2 LQKENI. The CDR3 bases are TGTGCCAGCTCACCTTCAGGGGCAGATACGCAGTATTTT. Amino acid sequence: CASSPSGADTQYF.

The chain employs TRBV3-1 (or the pseudogene TRBV3-2) and TRBJ2-7; 7 positions agree with TRBD1. Germline trimming cut 8 bases from V and 0 bases from J; bases unmatched to any gene: 7. Looked up from germline, CDR1 is LGHDT and CDR2 is YNNKEL (reference sequence). The CDR3 extends over 14 amino acids. The CDR3 loop is CASSGQLTSYEQYF. For the CDR3, the DNA is TGTGCCAGCTCGGGACAGCTCACCTCCTACGAGCAGTACTTC.

The chain is built from TRBV19 and TRBJ2-7, with TRBD2 as a possible D gene (6 bases). V gave up 5 bases and J gave up 5 bases, with 19 bases separating them. The CDR3 has 15 amino acids. Germline V gene data show CDR1 as LNHDA and CDR2 as SQIVND (reference sequence). CDR3 loop: CASSLRLERGHEQYF. The CDR3 coding sequence is TGTGCCAGTAGTCTACGACTAGAAAGGGGCCACGAGCAGTACTTC.

This chain joins TRBV6-5 and TRBJ1-1, with D perhaps TRBD1 (5 bases). The length of the CDR3 is 14 residues. V shed 7 bases and J shed 5 bases, with 17 bases lying between them. Germline V gene sequence: CDR1 MNHEY, CDR2 SVGAGI. The CDR3 spells CASIQGLRGTEAFF. The CDR3 DNA follows: TGTGCCAGCATTCAGGGCTTACGGGGGACTGAAGCTTTCTTT.

The V gene is TRBV5-1, the J gene TRBJ2-3, with D possibly TRBD2 on 7 matching bases. The V and J ends lost 4 bases and 0 bases respectively, with 15 bases between them. Germline V gene sequence: CDR1 SGHRS, CDR2 YFSETQ. This CDR3 comprises 16 residues. CDR3 nucleotides: TGCGCCAGCAGCCCCTTAGGGGGGGCGAGCACAGATACGCAGTATTTT. It translates to CASSPLGGASTDTQYF. Full variable domain (missing parts from reference TRBV5-1 and TRBJ2-3): KAGVTQTPRYLIKTRGQQVTLSCSPISGHRSVSWYQQTPGQGLQFLFEYFSETQRNKGNFPGRFSGRQFSNSRSEMNVSTLELGDSALYLCASSPLGGASTDTQYFGPGTRLTVL.

This clone was seen more than once but under ten times. The identical CDR3 is also encoded by other nucleotide sequences in the sample. The chain couples TRBV3-1 (or the pseudogene TRBV3-2) to TRBJ2-7, with a tentative D call TRBD1 (5 bases). Germline assignment: CDR1 LGHDT and CDR2 YNNKEL (reference sequence). V lost 4 bases, J lost 6 bases, and 7 bases lay in between. The CDR3 consists of 11 residues. CDR3 DNA sequence: TGTGCCAGCAGCCTCCAGGGCGAGCAGTACTTC. It translates to CASSLQGEQYF.

This chain uses TRBV3-1 (or the pseudogene TRBV3-2) with TRBJ1-2; D call uncertain. V was trimmed by 1 base and J by 6 bases, leaving 9 bases between them. The CDR3 is made up of 13 amino acids. Germline CDR1 LGHDT, CDR2 YNNKEL (reference sequence). CDR3 coding DNA: TGTGCCAGCAGCCAAGGAGAGGGCGATGGCTACACCTTC. It is translated as CASSQGEGDGYTF.

The chain combines TRBV6-5 with TRBJ2-1; D remains unclear. V was trimmed by 9 bases and J by 9 bases, leaving 15 bases between them. Germline V gives CDR1 MNHEY, CDR2 SVGAGI. The CDR3 is made up of 12 amino acids. As DNA, the CDR3 is TGTGCCAGTCTATTCCCCCCGCTTGAGCAGTTCTTC. It is translated as CASLFPPLEQFF.

The chain uses TRBV5-1 and TRBJ2-5; 8 bases fit TRBD1. V lost 0 bases and J lost 2; bases outside the gene matches: 6. The CDR3 runs 16 residues. Germline loops: CDR1 SGHRS, CDR2 YFSETQ. In nucleotides, the CDR3 is TGCGCCAGCAGCTTGGGACAGGGGATCCTTCAAGAGACCCAGTACTTC. Its translation: CASSLGQGILQETQYF. Supplemented by reference TRBV5-1 and TRBJ2-5, the full variable domain reads KAGVTQTPRYLIKTRGQQVTLSCSPISGHRSVSWYQQTPGQGLQFLFEYFSETQRNKGNFPGRFSGRQFSNSRSEMNVSTLELGDSALYLCASSLGQGILQETQYFGPGTRLLVL.